The following is a TCR beta chain sequence with its context. The V and J ends lost 1 base and 1 base respectively, with 9 bases between them. CDR1 and CDR2 (germline): SGHTA, FQGNSA. CDR3 length equals 15 residues. This sample was included in a study of T cell changes during pregnancy in multiple sclerosis. Here immunoSEQ multiplex PCR was the method, and the copy in TCRdb shows in-frame clones only, minus some. The table lists some 60,000 clones, 90% to 95% of them singletons. This sample comprised peripheral blood, obtained in the third trimester of pregnancy. This receptor was obtained from a female donor in good health, enrolled as a control in a pregnancy study. This chain uses TRBV7-2 with TRBJ2-3; possible D gene TRBD1, 6 bases. The CDR3 bases are TGTGCCAGCAGCTTAGGGACAGTAGGCACAGATACGCAGTATTTT. Translation: CASSLGTVGTDTQYF.